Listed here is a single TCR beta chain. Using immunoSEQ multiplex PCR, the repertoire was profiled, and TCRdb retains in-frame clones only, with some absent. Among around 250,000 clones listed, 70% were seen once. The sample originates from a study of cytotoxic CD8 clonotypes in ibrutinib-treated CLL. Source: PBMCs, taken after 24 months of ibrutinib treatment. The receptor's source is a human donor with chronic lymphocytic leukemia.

CDR3 DNA: TGCGCCAGCAGCCGGGACAGAGCCAAAAACATTCAGTACTTC. As protein: CASSRDRAKNIQYF. The chain carries TRBV10-2 and TRBJ2-4; 7 bases align to TRBD1. Germline trimming cut 6 bases from V and 0 bases from J; bases unmatched to any gene: 2. CDR1 is WSHSY, CDR2 SAAADI, per germline. The CDR3 spans 14 residues.